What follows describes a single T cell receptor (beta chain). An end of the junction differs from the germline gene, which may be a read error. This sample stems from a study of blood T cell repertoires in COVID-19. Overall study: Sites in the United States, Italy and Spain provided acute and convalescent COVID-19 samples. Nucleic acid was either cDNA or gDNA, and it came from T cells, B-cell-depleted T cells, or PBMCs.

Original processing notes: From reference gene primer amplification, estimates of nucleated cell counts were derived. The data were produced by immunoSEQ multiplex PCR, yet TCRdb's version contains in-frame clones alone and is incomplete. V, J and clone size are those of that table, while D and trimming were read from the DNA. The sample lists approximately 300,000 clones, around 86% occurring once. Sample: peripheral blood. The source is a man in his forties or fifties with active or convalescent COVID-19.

For the CDR3, the DNA is TGCGCCAGCAGCCAAGTGGACAGGGGGGATTCCCCCCTCCACTTT. It codes for CASSQVDRGDSPLHF. The chain links TRBV4-1 to TRBJ1-6; the match to TRBD1 covers 10 bases. Per germline, CDR1 MGHRA and CDR2 YSYEKL. The CDR3 runs 15 residues.